This TCR beta chain was recorded in a study of cytomegalovirus exposure and HLA in healthy donors. Findings and caveats of the study: In terms of immune exposure information, only CMV serostatus was available. Previously analyzed data showed that most TCR beta V segments were productive at a frequency of about 87% or about 30%.

This clone has just a few counts. Its antigen is unknown. A multiplex PCR was run with 60 Vbeta primers and 13 Jbeta primers. The data were produced by immunoSEQ multiplex PCR, yet TCRdb's version contains in-frame clones alone and is incomplete. This table has about 140,000 clones, about 66% appearing once. CDR1 is LNHDA, CDR2 SQIVND, per germline (reference sequence). V gave up 3 bases and J gave up 8 bases, with 8 bases separating them. There are 12 residues in the CDR3. The sample was PBMCs. The source is a male donor in good health and CMV-seronegative. The V and J genes are TRBV19 and TRBJ1-3, with D unclear. The CDR3 DNA follows: TGTGCCAGTAGTATGAAACAAGACACCATATATTTT. Protein sequence: CASSMKQDTIYF.